Listed here is a single T cell receptor beta chain. Many counts were recorded for this clonotype. Its antigen is not yet known. Base qualities are not recorded, but no much larger clone differs from it by a single base. These data are taken from a study of regulatory T cells in long-lasting Graves disease listed by TCRdb under 2021. Turning to the overall study: To count as having persistent Graves' disease, a patient had to have received antithyroid drug treatment for over 5 years with TSH receptor autoantibodies remaining persistently positive. In the clinical cohort, patients with persistent Graves' disease had used antithyroid drugs for an average of about 9.3 years. A total of roughly 35 samples underwent TCR sequencing: around 13 from persistent and roughly 20 from newly diagnosed Graves' disease patients. The study was registered as a clinical trial and conducted in China. Persistent Graves' disease patients were compared with newly diagnosed Graves' disease patients by peripheral blood TCR sequencing and RNA sequencing.

The library came from multiplex PCR. The instrument given in TCRdb is Illumina HiSeq 4000. TCR beta libraries were built with iRepertoire HTBI primers and Arm-PCR amplification of CDR3 regions. PCR products were gel purified before sequencing. The authors' analysis ran thus. A total of some 65 TRBV and under 15 TRBJ segments were identified across samples and were used for gene usage analysis of CDR3 amino acid clonotypes. COPE and FqMerger were used to merge the filtered high-quality paired reads into contigs. BLAST was used to align contigs to IMGT TRBV, TRBD and TRBJ reference genes, with CDR3 defined following IMGT. Any clonotype with a frequency above 0.1% was classified as a highly expanded clone. Shannon entropy was used to measure repertoire diversity, and the Gini coefficient was used to measure V-J evenness. A clonotype was considered public if more than one individual shared it. TCRdb handled the public reads itself, with Q25 trimming in fastp and clone calling in MiXCR, and kept productive beta chains. Records with the same CDR3 protein are collapsed into one entry carrying the most frequent genes and DNA. TCRdb's processing, not the authors', yielded these V and J calls. The sample table contains more than 350,000 distinct CDR3 sequences; only one count was recorded for around 20% of them. The top ten hold 14% of the sample.

This specimen's time point label, interpreted: persistent/refractory GD, antithyroid drugs over 5 years with positive TRAb. For both TCR sequencing and RNA sequencing, RNA was extracted from PBMCs in TRIzol. The diagnosis of Graves' disease followed American Thyroid Association guidelines. Patients were recruited from an endocrinology department in Xi'an, China. Each patient gave about 8.1 milliliters of peripheral blood, collected in an EDTA anticoagulant tube. Ficoll Paque Plus density gradient separation was used to isolate PBMCs, and no further T cell sorting was performed. An Agilent 2100 Bioanalyzer and agarose gel were used to check RNA quality, and a NanoDrop 2000 was used to measure RNA concentration. Results the study describes overall, beyond this receptor: Sequencing and analysis were limited to the TCR beta chain. Only peripheral blood was studied, because thyroid tissue, the primary lesion, was inaccessible. Lower TCR Shannon entropy and fewer highly expanded clones were observed in persistent Graves' disease patients than in newly diagnosed patients, which suggested clonal expansion. The small sample size was acknowledged by the authors as a limitation that may reduce accuracy. Preferential use of TRBV28, TRBJ1-2 and TRBJ2-5 was observed in persistent disease, whereas TRBV20-1 and TRBJ2-1 were favored in newly diagnosed disease. More public clonotypes were shared among persistent patients (under 3,000) than among newly diagnosed patients (approximately 930).

The CDR3 holds 14 amino acids from the cysteine to the phenylalanine. The entry retains the CDR3 DNA only, 42 bases that are in frame from base 1. V and J are trimmed by 6 bases and 3 bases, and the gene matches miss 7 bases of the junction. The rearranged chain carries TRBV12-3 or TRBV12-4 and TRBJ2-7, with 8 junctional bases fitting TRBD1. The sample here was peripheral blood mononuclear cells (PBMCs), taken when the disease was refractory, from a patient treated with antithyroid drugs. The TCR was taken from a female donor with Graves disease. The encoded CDR3 is CASSPGTGVYEQYF. The DNA sequence follows: TGTGCCAGCAGCCCCGGGACAGGAGTCTACGAGCAGTACTTC.